The T cell receptor (beta chain) under discussion was sequenced for a study of OX40 agonist ivuxolimab in advanced cancers. Study-level points and caveats: Dose levels from 0.1 to 3.0 mg/kg saw CD4+ and CD8+ blood T cells expand clonally by week 6.

Trimming shortened V by 2 bases and J by 5 bases, and 17 bases separated the two germline ends. The CDR3 covers 16 residues. Germline CDR1 reads MNHNS; CDR2 reads SASEGT. Here immunoSEQ multiplex PCR was the method, and the copy in TCRdb shows in-frame clones only, minus some. The sample yields 55,000 to 65,000 clones, around 93% seen once. Regarding this clone: The antigen is unknown.

The sequencing used CD4+ or CD8+ T cells sorted from blood, collected in a trial of the OX40 agonist ivuxolimab. This chain uses TRBV6-1 with TRBJ2-3; D possibly corresponds to TRBD2 (7 bases). The TCR comes from an adult with an advanced solid tumor such as melanoma, head and neck, liver or kidney cancer. The CDR3 sequence is CASSESAGAELDTQYF. The CDR3 DNA follows: TGTGCCAGCAGTGAAAGCGCGGGGGCAGAATTAGATACGCAGTATTTT.